Listed below are T cell receptor beta chains from one sample, sequenced in a study of blood T cells in healthy people across ages. TCRdb recomputed calls from the 5' RACE reads with MiXCR, one row per CDR3 protein. Among about 640,000 distinct CDR3 sequences listed, roughly three fifths were seen once. The sequenced sample was blood. These receptors were collected from a man aged 60-69 years in good health. CDR3s include the opening cysteine and the closing phenylalanine or tryptophan. Fields, in order: CDR3 protein, CDR3 DNA, clone size, J gene, V gene, D gene. D genes are given only for firm matches. Some rows have no size entry. The others give once, few or many, or a class for an expanded clone.

cdr3_aa: CASSEIPGGVAFF; cdr3_nt: TGTGCCAGCAGTGAGATCCCAGGCGGCGTGGCTTTCTTT; clone_size: .; j_call: TRBJ1-1; v_call: TRBV6-1; d_call: .
cdr3_aa: CSVGRLVSTEAFF; cdr3_nt: TGCAGCGTTGGTCGCCTTGTAAGCACTGAAGCTTTCTTT; clone_size: .; j_call: TRBJ1-1; v_call: TRBV29-1; d_call: .
cdr3_aa: CASSLGRTQGTQYF; cdr3_nt: TGTGCCAGCAGCCTTGGACGTACCCAAGGGACCCAGTACTTC; clone_size: .; j_call: TRBJ2-5; v_call: TRBV7-9; d_call: .
cdr3_aa: CAGSLAGAEVEKLFF; cdr3_nt: TGTGCCGGCAGCTTGGCGGGGGCGGAGGTTGAAAAACTGTTTTTT; clone_size: few; j_call: TRBJ1-4; v_call: TRBV5-5; d_call: .
cdr3_aa: CASSLGDRHKGETQYF; cdr3_nt: TGCGCCAGCAGCCTAGGGGACAGGCACAAGGGAGAGACCCAGTACTTC; clone_size: few; j_call: TRBJ2-5; v_call: TRBV5-1; d_call: TRBD1
cdr3_aa: CASSEGTAYEQYF; cdr3_nt: TGCGCCAGCAGCGAAGGGACAGCGTATGAGCAGTACTTC; clone_size: .; j_call: TRBJ2-7; v_call: TRBV5-1; d_call: TRBD1
cdr3_aa: CASSLNGGGVRDTQYF; cdr3_nt: TGTGCCAGCAGCTTAAACGGCGGGGGGGTCAGAGATACGCAGTATTTT; clone_size: .; j_call: TRBJ2-3; v_call: TRBV7-2; d_call: TRBD2
cdr3_aa: CASSQAGGPGELFF; cdr3_nt: TGCGCCAGCAGCCAAGCGGGGGGGCCCGGGGAGCTGTTTTTT; clone_size: .; j_call: TRBJ2-2; v_call: TRBV4-3; d_call: TRBD2
cdr3_aa: CASRPQGLRETQYF; cdr3_nt: TGTGCCAGCAGGCCGCAGGGGTTGAGGGAGACCCAGTACTTC; clone_size: once; j_call: TRBJ2-5; v_call: TRBV6-5; d_call: .
cdr3_aa: CASSFERGKDTQYF; cdr3_nt: TGTGCCAGCAGCTTTGAGCGGGGTAAAGATACGCAGTATTTT; clone_size: .; j_call: TRBJ2-3; v_call: TRBV5-5; d_call: TRBD2
cdr3_aa: CSAPTGLAYNEQFF; cdr3_nt: TGCAGTGCCCCGACAGGACTCGCCTACAATGAGCAGTTCTTC; clone_size: few; j_call: TRBJ2-1; v_call: TRBV20-1; d_call: .
cdr3_aa: CASTGVGSYNEQFF; cdr3_nt: TGTGCCAGTACGGGGGTGGGCTCCTACAATGAGCAGTTCTTC; clone_size: .; j_call: TRBJ2-1; v_call: TRBV12-3/TRBV12-4; d_call: .
cdr3_aa: CATSRDRYAGYTF; cdr3_nt: TGTGCCACCAGCAGAGACCGATACGCCGGCTACACCTTC; clone_size: few; j_call: TRBJ1-2; v_call: TRBV15; d_call: .
cdr3_aa: CASQVGGTDTQYF; cdr3_nt: TGTGCCAGCCAGGTCGGGGGCACAGATACGCAGTATTTT; clone_size: .; j_call: TRBJ2-3; v_call: TRBV5-4; d_call: .
cdr3_aa: CSARDENQETQYF; cdr3_nt: TGCAGTGCTAGAGATGAGAATCAAGAGACCCAGTACTTC; clone_size: .; j_call: TRBJ2-5; v_call: TRBV20-1; d_call: .
cdr3_aa: CASKRRENTEAFF; cdr3_nt: TGTGCCAGCAAGCGCAGGGAGAACACTGAAGCTTTCTTT; clone_size: .; j_call: TRBJ1-1; v_call: TRBV6-6; d_call: .
cdr3_aa: CASSVVGLLQETQYF; cdr3_nt: TGTGCCAGCAGCGTAGTAGGGTTGTTACAGGAGACCCAGTACTTC; clone_size: .; j_call: TRBJ2-5; v_call: TRBV9; d_call: .
cdr3_aa: CASSVALNLLGTGELFF; cdr3_nt: TGTGCCAGCAGCGTAGCCCTAAACCTACTCGGGACCGGGGAGCTGTTTTTT; clone_size: once; j_call: TRBJ2-2; v_call: TRBV9; d_call: .
cdr3_aa: CSCSAVTGASYNEQFF; cdr3_nt: TGCAGCTGTTCCGCCGTGACAGGAGCCTCCTACAATGAGCAGTTCTTC; clone_size: .; j_call: TRBJ2-1; v_call: TRBV20-1; d_call: .
cdr3_aa: CASSSAGTKKYNEQFF; cdr3_nt: TGTGCCAGCAGCTCCGCGGGGACTAAGAAATACAATGAGCAGTTCTTC; clone_size: few; j_call: TRBJ2-1; v_call: TRBV11-2; d_call: TRBD2
cdr3_aa: CASSQNRDGYTF; cdr3_nt: TGTGCCAGCAGCCAGAACAGGGATGGCTACACCTTC; clone_size: .; j_call: TRBJ1-2; v_call: TRBV3-1; d_call: .
cdr3_aa: CSAREGERGKDTQYF; cdr3_nt: TGCAGTGCTAGAGAGGGGGAGCGGGGAAAGGATACGCAGTATTTT; clone_size: .; j_call: TRBJ2-3; v_call: TRBV20-1; d_call: TRBD2
cdr3_aa: CSVEERDSGNTIYF; cdr3_nt: TGCAGCGTTGAAGAACGGGACTCTGGAAACACCATATATTTT; clone_size: .; j_call: TRBJ1-3; v_call: TRBV29-1; d_call: .
cdr3_aa: CASSRPGQAGNEQYF; cdr3_nt: TGTGCCAGCAGTCGGCCGGGACAGGCGGGAAATGAGCAGTACTTC; clone_size: .; j_call: TRBJ2-7; v_call: TRBV6-2/TRBV6-3; d_call: TRBD1
cdr3_aa: CASRGSLRGYTF; cdr3_nt: TGTGCCAGCAGGGGCAGCCTTCGAGGCTACACCTTC; clone_size: .; j_call: TRBJ1-2; v_call: TRBV28; d_call: .
cdr3_aa: CAISPGQGPYEQYF; cdr3_nt: TGTGCCATCAGTCCGGGACAGGGACCCTACGAGCAGTACTTC; clone_size: .; j_call: TRBJ2-7; v_call: TRBV10-3; d_call: TRBD1
cdr3_aa: CASRGQNEQYF; cdr3_nt: TGCGCCAGCAGGGGACAGAACGAGCAGTACTTC; clone_size: few; j_call: TRBJ2-7; v_call: TRBV5-1; d_call: TRBD1
cdr3_aa: CSGTGSHNEQFF; cdr3_nt: TGCAGCGGCACCGGGAGCCACAATGAGCAGTTCTTC; clone_size: few; j_call: TRBJ2-1; v_call: TRBV29-1; d_call: .
cdr3_aa: CASRIQAGAGSTDTQYF; cdr3_nt: TGTGCCAGCAGGATCCAGGCGGGCGCCGGAAGCACAGATACGCAGTATTTT; clone_size: once; j_call: TRBJ2-3; v_call: TRBV6-1; d_call: .
cdr3_aa: CASSLQLDTQYF; cdr3_nt: TGTGCCAGCAGTTTACAATTAGATACGCAGTATTTT; clone_size: .; j_call: TRBJ2-3; v_call: TRBV12-3/TRBV12-4; d_call: .
cdr3_aa: CSARDPNNYEQYF; cdr3_nt: TGCAGTGCTAGAGACCCCAACAACTACGAGCAGTACTTC; clone_size: .; j_call: TRBJ2-7; v_call: TRBV20-1; d_call: .
cdr3_aa: CASSFRGFDEQFF; cdr3_nt: TGTGCCAGCAGCTTTCGGGGTTTCGATGAGCAGTTCTTC; clone_size: .; j_call: TRBJ2-1; v_call: TRBV5-6; d_call: .
cdr3_aa: CASSNRAAYDEQYF; cdr3_nt: TGTGCCAGCAGCAACAGGGCGGCCTACGACGAGCAGTACTTC; clone_size: .; j_call: TRBJ2-7; v_call: TRBV6-5; d_call: .
cdr3_aa: CASSVALGTGLFYTF; cdr3_nt: TGTGCCAGCAGCGTAGCCCTAGGGACAGGTCTATTTTACACCTTC; clone_size: .; j_call: TRBJ1-2; v_call: TRBV9; d_call: TRBD1
cdr3_aa: CASSYCFRFFSYEQYF; cdr3_nt: TGTGCCAGCAGTTACTGTTTTCGGTTTTTCTCCTACGAGCAGTACTTC; clone_size: few; j_call: TRBJ2-7; v_call: TRBV6-6; d_call: .
cdr3_aa: CSAGTGVFTDTQYF; cdr3_nt: TGCAGTGCAGGGACAGGGGTTTTCACAGATACGCAGTATTTT; clone_size: .; j_call: TRBJ2-3; v_call: TRBV20-1; d_call: TRBD1
cdr3_aa: CASSSQFGGANVLTF; cdr3_nt: TGCGCCAGCAGCAGCCAGTTTGGTGGGGCCAACGTCCTGACTTTC; clone_size: few; j_call: TRBJ2-6; v_call: TRBV5-1; d_call: .
cdr3_aa: CASSPKTGGGTEAFF; cdr3_nt: TGTGCCAGCAGCCCGAAGACAGGGGGCGGCACTGAAGCTTTCTTT; clone_size: .; j_call: TRBJ1-1; v_call: TRBV3-1; d_call: TRBD1
cdr3_aa: CAISEIAGASYEQYF; cdr3_nt: TGTGCCATCAGTGAGATAGCGGGGGCCTCCTACGAGCAGTACTTC; clone_size: few; j_call: TRBJ2-7; v_call: TRBV10-3; d_call: TRBD2
cdr3_aa: CSVGTGGMGNEQFF; cdr3_nt: TGCAGCGTTGGGACAGGGGGAATGGGCAATGAGCAGTTCTTC; clone_size: few; j_call: TRBJ2-1; v_call: TRBV29-1; d_call: TRBD1
cdr3_aa: CSDRTVNYGYTF; cdr3_nt: TGCAGCGATAGGACCGTTAACTATGGCTACACCTTC; clone_size: .; j_call: TRBJ1-2; v_call: TRBV29-1; d_call: .
cdr3_aa: CASSPPGETQYF; cdr3_nt: TGTGCCAGCTCACCCCCCGGGGAGACCCAGTACTTC; clone_size: many; j_call: TRBJ2-5; v_call: TRBV18; d_call: .
cdr3_aa: CASTDGKRAGRRYAFF; cdr3_nt: TGTGCCAGCACAGATGGCAAGAGAGCGGGGCGCAGGTACGCTTTCTTT; clone_size: .; j_call: TRBJ1-1; v_call: TRBV3-1; d_call: .
cdr3_aa: CASSPSTGLGYTF; cdr3_nt: TGTGCCAGCAGCCCCTCGACAGGGTTAGGCTACACCTTC; clone_size: .; j_call: TRBJ1-2; v_call: TRBV12-3/TRBV12-4; d_call: TRBD1
cdr3_aa: CASSQGTSGGENEQFF; cdr3_nt: TGTGCCAGCAGCCAAGGGACTAGCGGGGGGGAGAATGAGCAGTTCTTC; clone_size: .; j_call: TRBJ2-1; v_call: TRBV4-2; d_call: TRBD2
cdr3_aa: CAGEGAKNIQYF; cdr3_nt: TGTGCTGGGGAGGGGGCCAAAAACATTCAGTACTTC; clone_size: .; j_call: TRBJ2-4; v_call: TRBV7-9; d_call: TRBD2
cdr3_aa: CASSRRGLPASGYGYTF; cdr3_nt: TGTGCCAGCAGCCGCAGGGGGCTGCCCGCTAGTGGCTATGGCTACACCTTC; clone_size: .; j_call: TRBJ1-2; v_call: TRBV5-6; d_call: TRBD1
cdr3_aa: CASSGVYTDTQYF; cdr3_nt: TGTGCCAGCAGTGGGGTGTACACAGATACGCAGTATTTT; clone_size: few; j_call: TRBJ2-3; v_call: TRBV6-6; d_call: .
cdr3_aa: CASSLVGQHYGYTF; cdr3_nt: TGTGCCAGCAGCTTAGTTGGTCAGCACTATGGCTACACCTTC; clone_size: .; j_call: TRBJ1-2; v_call: TRBV7-9; d_call: .
cdr3_aa: CASSSAGVGEQFF; cdr3_nt: TGTGCCAGCAGCTCCGCGGGAGTTGGGGAGCAGTTCTTC; clone_size: few; j_call: TRBJ2-1; v_call: TRBV7-2; d_call: TRBD2
cdr3_aa: CSAKGQGYERYF; cdr3_nt: TGCAGTGCTAAGGGACAGGGGTACGAGCGGTACTTC; clone_size: once; j_call: TRBJ2-1; v_call: TRBV20-1; d_call: TRBD1
cdr3_aa: CASLGGVYYTF; cdr3_nt: TGTGCCAGCTTAGGTGGAGTTTACTACACCTTC; clone_size: .; j_call: TRBJ1-2; v_call: TRBV7-2; d_call: .
cdr3_aa: CASSLGLAVRETQYF; cdr3_nt: TGTGCCAGCAGTTTAGGACTAGCGGTCCGGGAGACCCAGTACTTC; clone_size: .; j_call: TRBJ2-5; v_call: TRBV12-3/TRBV12-4; d_call: TRBD2
cdr3_aa: CASSLGLAGAEQFF; cdr3_nt: TGTGCCAGCTCGCTAGGACTAGCGGGGGCTGAGCAGTTCTTC; clone_size: few; j_call: TRBJ2-1; v_call: TRBV18; d_call: TRBD2
cdr3_aa: CSALGQGATDTQYF; cdr3_nt: TGCAGTGCCCTGGGGCAGGGGGCCACAGATACGCAGTATTTT; clone_size: .; j_call: TRBJ2-3; v_call: TRBV20-1; d_call: TRBD1